The rows below give T cell receptor beta chains drawn from one sample of a study of T-cell reconstitution after alpha-beta-depleted transplantation in children. TCRdb independently ran MiXCR on the PCR reads; one entry per CDR3 protein. In the table there are fewer than 35,000 distinct CDR3 sequences, roughly 6.7% of which are singletons. This material consisted of peripheral blood, taken 60 days after TCRalphabeta/CD19-depleted stem cell transplant. All receptors come from a child younger than two who had a stem cell transplant for acute myeloid leukemia, so the T cells may come from the graft donor. CDR3s include the opening cysteine and the closing phenylalanine or tryptophan. D genes are given only for firm matches. The size entry is marked missing in some rows and otherwise reads once, few, many or a size class.

clone size: NA
V gene: TRBV9
D gene: TRBD1
J gene: TRBJ1-5
CDR3 length: 13
CDR3 DNA: TGTGCCAGCAGCGCAGGGGGCAGGCAGCCCCAGCATTTT
CDR3 protein: CASSAGGRQPQHF

clone size: many
V gene: TRBV7-8
D gene: NA
J gene: TRBJ1-1
CDR3 length: 13
CDR3 DNA: TGTGCCAGCAGCTTGCGACAAAACACTGAAGCTTTCTTT
CDR3 protein: CASSLRQNTEAFF

clone size: many
V gene: TRBV6-2/TRBV6-3
D gene: NA
J gene: TRBJ1-1
CDR3 length: 13
CDR3 DNA: TGTGCCAGCATCGACAGCCCGAACACTGAAGCTTTCTTT
CDR3 protein: CASIDSPNTEAFF

clone size: many
V gene: TRBV24-1
D gene: NA
J gene: TRBJ2-7
CDR3 length: 16
CDR3 DNA: TGTGCCACCAGTGACCACCCCTTGACAGTTTCCTACGAGCAGTACTTC
CDR3 protein: CATSDHPLTVSYEQYF

clone size: many
V gene: TRBV19
D gene: NA
J gene: TRBJ1-1
CDR3 length: 14
CDR3 DNA: TGTGCCAGTTGTTACGGCGGGGCGGACACTGAAGCTTTCTTT
CDR3 protein: CASCYGGADTEAFF

clone size: many
V gene: TRBV9
D gene: NA
J gene: TRBJ2-1
CDR3 length: 16
CDR3 DNA: TGTGCCAGCAGCGTAGTATTGCGGGCAGATGCCAATGAGCAGTTCTTC
CDR3 protein: CASSVVLRADANEQFF

clone size: many
V gene: TRBV4-3
D gene: NA
J gene: TRBJ2-3
CDR3 length: 13
CDR3 DNA: TGCGCCAGCAGCCAGAGGGAGGCAGATACGCAGTATTTT
CDR3 protein: CASSQREADTQYF

clone size: many
V gene: TRBV4-3
D gene: NA
J gene: TRBJ2-7
CDR3 length: 14
CDR3 DNA: TGCGCCAGCAGCCAAGAAACCAGAAAAACCGAGCAGTACTTC
CDR3 protein: CASSQETRKTEQYF

clone size: many
V gene: TRBV27
D gene: NA
J gene: TRBJ2-5
CDR3 length: 16
CDR3 DNA: TGTGCCAGCAGCCGCGTACTCAACAGCGGCCAAGAGACCCAGTACTTC
CDR3 protein: CASSRVLNSGQETQYF

clone size: many
V gene: TRBV6-5
D gene: NA
J gene: TRBJ1-1
CDR3 length: 13
CDR3 DNA: TGTGCCAGCAGTTACCCCGGGGTTACTGAAGCTTTCTTT
CDR3 protein: CASSYPGVTEAFF

clone size: many
V gene: TRBV12-3/TRBV12-4
D gene: NA
J gene: TRBJ1-4
CDR3 length: 12
CDR3 DNA: TGTGCCAGCAGGCGGTTTAATGAAAAACTGTTTTTT
CDR3 protein: CASRRFNEKLFF

clone size: many
V gene: TRBV27
D gene: NA
J gene: TRBJ2-3
CDR3 length: 13
CDR3 DNA: TGTGCCAGCAGTGCGGGACGGGCGGATACGCAGTATTTT
CDR3 protein: CASSAGRADTQYF

clone size: many
V gene: TRBV11-3
D gene: NA
J gene: TRBJ2-5
CDR3 length: 14
CDR3 DNA: TGTGCCAGCAGCTTAGATGGGGCACTGGAGACCCAGTACTTC
CDR3 protein: CASSLDGALETQYF

clone size: many
V gene: TRBV5-6
D gene: TRBD2
J gene: TRBJ2-1
CDR3 length: 14
CDR3 DNA: TGTGCCAGCAGCAAGGGACTAGCCTTTGATGAGCAGTTCTTC
CDR3 protein: CASSKGLAFDEQFF

clone size: many
V gene: TRBV4-3
D gene: NA
J gene: TRBJ2-7
CDR3 length: 15
CDR3 DNA: TGCGCCAGCAGCCAACTACCTATGCCCTTGTACGAGCAGTACTTC
CDR3 protein: CASSQLPMPLYEQYF

clone size: many
V gene: TRBV4-3
D gene: NA
J gene: TRBJ2-1
CDR3 length: 14
CDR3 DNA: TGCGCCAGCAGCCAAGCGGGGGTGGGTGGTGAGCAGTTCTTC
CDR3 protein: CASSQAGVGGEQFF

clone size: NA
V gene: TRBV20-1
D gene: NA
J gene: TRBJ1-2
CDR3 length: 11
CDR3 DNA: TGCAGTGTTCTAGGGACGAATGGCTACACCTTC
CDR3 protein: CSVLGTNGYTF

clone size: many
V gene: TRBV24-1
D gene: NA
J gene: TRBJ1-1
CDR3 length: 12
CDR3 DNA: TGTGCCACCAGTGAGGGGGACCGGGAAGCTTTCTTT
CDR3 protein: CATSEGDREAFF

clone size: many
V gene: TRBV7-9
D gene: NA
J gene: TRBJ2-7
CDR3 length: 13
CDR3 DNA: TGTGCCAGCAGCCCCACAGGTACCTACGAGCAGTACTTC
CDR3 protein: CASSPTGTYEQYF

clone size: many
V gene: TRBV6-1
D gene: TRBD1
J gene: TRBJ1-2
CDR3 length: 12
CDR3 DNA: TGTGCCAGCACCCTTGGACAGGGAGTCTACACCTTC
CDR3 protein: CASTLGQGVYTF

clone size: NA
V gene: TRBV5-1
D gene: NA
J gene: TRBJ1-1
CDR3 length: 15
CDR3 DNA: TGCGCCAGCAGCTTGGGGTGGGGGGGGGACACTGAAGCTTTCTTT
CDR3 protein: CASSLGWGGDTEAFF

clone size: few
V gene: TRBV9
D gene: NA
J gene: TRBJ2-1
CDR3 length: 12
CDR3 DNA: TGTGCCAGCAGCCCTGGGGGGAAAACCCAGTTCTTC
CDR3 protein: CASSPGGKTQFF

clone size: many
V gene: TRBV18
D gene: TRBD1
J gene: TRBJ2-3
CDR3 length: 16
CDR3 DNA: TGTGCCAGCTCATCAGACAGGGGCAAGGGCACAGATACGCAGTATTTT
CDR3 protein: CASSSDRGKGTDTQYF

clone size: NA
V gene: TRBV28
D gene: NA
J gene: TRBJ2-3
CDR3 length: 15
CDR3 DNA: TGTGCCAGCAGTCCTCGGCGGGGCGGCCCAGATACGCAGTATTTT
CDR3 protein: CASSPRRGGPDTQYF

clone size: many
V gene: TRBV5-1
D gene: NA
J gene: TRBJ2-4
CDR3 length: 15
CDR3 DNA: TGCGCCAGCAGCCCCCAGCCGGGAGACAAAAACATTCAGTACTTC
CDR3 protein: CASSPQPGDKNIQYF

clone size: NA
V gene: TRBV29-1
D gene: NA
J gene: TRBJ2-7
CDR3 length: 13
CDR3 DNA: TGCAGCGTGACACTGGGACGGCTCTACGAGCAGTACTTC
CDR3 protein: CSVTLGRLYEQYF

clone size: many
V gene: TRBV7-6
D gene: TRBD1
J gene: TRBJ1-4
CDR3 length: 16
CDR3 DNA: TGTGCCAGCAGCTTTGGGACAGGGGGCGCAAATGAAAAACTGTTTTTT
CDR3 protein: CASSFGTGGANEKLFF

clone size: NA
V gene: TRBV5-6
D gene: NA
J gene: TRBJ2-7
CDR3 length: 14
CDR3 DNA: TGTGCCAGGGGCCCCGGGTTCCCTTCCTACGAGCAGTACTTC
CDR3 protein: CARGPGFPSYEQYF

clone size: many
V gene: TRBV28
D gene: NA
J gene: TRBJ2-3
CDR3 length: 14
CDR3 DNA: TGTGCCAGCACCGCGGCCGGCCGGGGGGATACGCAGTATTTT
CDR3 protein: CASTAAGRGDTQYF

clone size: many
V gene: TRBV11-1
D gene: NA
J gene: TRBJ2-7
CDR3 length: 13
CDR3 DNA: TGTGCCAGCAGCTTAGACGATCCCTACGAGCAGTACTTC
CDR3 protein: CASSLDDPYEQYF

clone size: NA
V gene: TRBV7-3
D gene: NA
J gene: TRBJ1-6
CDR3 length: 15
CDR3 DNA: TGTGCCAGCAGCCCGGCGGGGGGCAGCAATTCACCCCTCCACTTT
CDR3 protein: CASSPAGGSNSPLHF

clone size: many
V gene: TRBV5-5
D gene: TRBD1
J gene: TRBJ2-2
CDR3 length: 15
CDR3 DNA: TGTGCCAGCAGGACGGACAGGGGGAAGTTCGGGGAGCTGTTTTTT
CDR3 protein: CASRTDRGKFGELFF

clone size: NA
V gene: TRBV6-2/TRBV6-3
D gene: TRBD1
J gene: TRBJ2-3
CDR3 length: 15
CDR3 DNA: TGTGCCAGCGGGCCAGGGGGTTTTGGCACAGATACGCAGTATTTT
CDR3 protein: CASGPGGFGTDTQYF

clone size: many
V gene: TRBV7-2
D gene: NA
J gene: TRBJ2-5
CDR3 length: 14
CDR3 DNA: TGTGCCAGCAGCTATAAAGGGGGACAAGAGACCCAGTACTTC
CDR3 protein: CASSYKGGQETQYF

clone size: NA
V gene: TRBV4-1
D gene: TRBD1
J gene: TRBJ1-2
CDR3 length: 15
CDR3 DNA: TGCGCCAGCAGCCAGCAACAGGGGCCCTTCTATGGCTACACCTTC
CDR3 protein: CASSQQQGPFYGYTF

clone size: many
V gene: TRBV7-9
D gene: NA
J gene: TRBJ2-1
CDR3 length: 14
CDR3 DNA: TGTGCCAGCGTCCGCGGGGGCCTGGGCAATGAGCAGTTCTTC
CDR3 protein: CASVRGGLGNEQFF

clone size: NA
V gene: TRBV7-3
D gene: NA
J gene: TRBJ2-2
CDR3 length: 15
CDR3 DNA: TGTGCCAGCAGCCCTCAAGGGGGACACACCGGGGAGCTGTTTTTT
CDR3 protein: CASSPQGGHTGELFF

clone size: many
V gene: TRBV12-3/TRBV12-4
D gene: TRBD2
J gene: TRBJ2-1
CDR3 length: 14
CDR3 DNA: TGTGCCAGCAGTCCTAGCGGGAGAGGGTATGAGCAGTTCTTC
CDR3 protein: CASSPSGRGYEQFF

clone size: few
V gene: TRBV7-2
D gene: NA
J gene: TRBJ2-5
CDR3 length: 14
CDR3 DNA: TGTGCCAGCAGCTTAGGCCTAGTTTCGGAGACCCAGTACTTC
CDR3 protein: CASSLGLVSETQYF

clone size: few
V gene: TRBV7-9
D gene: NA
J gene: TRBJ2-7
CDR3 length: 15
CDR3 DNA: TGTGCCAGCAGCTTAGGGGTCGGAAACTCCTACGAGCAGTACTTC
CDR3 protein: CASSLGVGNSYEQYF

clone size: many
V gene: TRBV29-1
D gene: TRBD1
J gene: TRBJ2-7
CDR3 length: 11
CDR3 DNA: TGCAGCGCTCACAGGGGAGTGGAGCAGTACTTC
CDR3 protein: CSAHRGVEQYF

clone size: many
V gene: TRBV10-3
D gene: NA
J gene: TRBJ2-7
CDR3 length: 14
CDR3 DNA: TGTGCCATCAGTACCGGGACGGGGCCCTACGAGCAGTACTTC
CDR3 protein: CAISTGTGPYEQYF

clone size: many
V gene: TRBV12-3/TRBV12-4
D gene: NA
J gene: TRBJ1-2
CDR3 length: 12
CDR3 DNA: TGTGCCAGCAGTTTACCAGGGAACGGCTACACCTTC
CDR3 protein: CASSLPGNGYTF

clone size: many
V gene: TRBV11-3
D gene: NA
J gene: TRBJ2-2
CDR3 length: 15
CDR3 DNA: TGTGCCAGCAGCCTAGGGGGCGGGAGCCCCGGGGAGCTGTTTTTT
CDR3 protein: CASSLGGGSPGELFF

clone size: many
V gene: TRBV11-2
D gene: TRBD2
J gene: TRBJ2-1
CDR3 length: 14
CDR3 DNA: TGTGCCAGCAGCTTAGAAGCGGGGGGGCTGGGGCAGTTCTTC
CDR3 protein: CASSLEAGGLGQFF

clone size: many
V gene: TRBV10-2
D gene: NA
J gene: TRBJ2-7
CDR3 length: 14
CDR3 DNA: TGCGCCAGCAGTGAGTCCTCCCGTTCCTACGAGCAGTACTTC
CDR3 protein: CASSESSRSYEQYF